Detailed here is one T cell receptor (beta chain). In the study's own analysis: Amplification of reference gene primers was used by the study to estimate nucleated cell counts. Clones were sequenced by immunoSEQ multiplex PCR, and TCRdb holds only the in-frame ones, with some missing. V and J calls and clone size come straight from that table; D and trimming were deduced from the DNA. The table includes tens of thousands of clones, 70% to 90% detected once. These data are taken from a study of blood T cell repertoires in COVID-19. Study-wide context: Some COVID-19 samples were acute and others convalescent; all came from the United States, Italy and Spain. The analysed material was cDNA or gDNA that came from T cells, B-cell-depleted T cells, or PBMCs.

With 3 bases clipped from V and 4 bases from J, the junction kept 8 bases outside the gene matches. Germline V CDR1 and CDR2: MNHNS, SASEGT. The CDR3 is made up of 16 amino acids. This chain uses TRBV6-1 with TRBJ1-4, with TRBD1 identical over 7 bases. This TCR derives from a woman in her 70s with active COVID-19. The sequenced sample was peripheral blood. The CDR3 loop reads CASSDPGTALNEKLFF. The DNA of the CDR3 is TGTGCCAGCAGTGACCCCGGGACAGCACTTAATGAAAAACTGTTTTTT.